The sequence of this T cell receptor (beta chain) was determined in a study of response to subunit inactivated influenza vaccine. Study outcomes and limitations: The authors suggested that few new T cells are recruited per seasonal influenza vaccination.

The CDR3 sequence is 14 residues long. Trimming at V came to 5 bases and at J to 6 bases, leaving 7 bases not matched to a gene. Germline values: CDR1 MNHNS, CDR2 SASEGT. This clonotype came up a few times. Its antigen is as yet unknown. TCRdb fed the RT-PCR reads into MiXCR, producing one record per CDR3 protein. The sample shows some 640,000 distinct CDR3 sequences, approximately 14% of them seen only once. V gene TRBV6-1 combines with J gene TRBJ2-7; the match to TRBD1 covers 10 bases. The input for sequencing was PBMCs from blood, taken 14 to 15 days before vaccination. The clonotype originates from a man aged 50 to 60 who received an inactivated influenza vaccine. The CDR3 loop is CASSRDRGRGEQYF. CDR3 bases: TGTGCCAGCAGTAGAGACAGGGGGCGCGGCGAGCAGTACTTC.